These 2 T cell receptor beta chains came from one sample sequenced in a study of T cell repertoires in cytomegalovirus infection. No cognate antigen is known for these TCRs. From the reads, TCRdb called clonotypes with MiXCR, one entry per CDR3 protein. Of approximately 350,000 distinct CDR3 sequences in the sample, 34% were seen once. The starting material was cultured PBMCs, obtained from culture after CMV antigen stimulation. The receptors derive from a human donor in good health (CMV status not recorded). Some clones in this sample may be carry-over from other donors' samples.

CDR3 protein: CAIRPGLASLYNEQFF. The CDR3 coding sequence is TGTGCCATCAGACCGGGACTAGCGAGTTTGTACAATGAGCAGTTCTTC. This chain uses TRBV10-3 with TRBJ2-1; 10 bases are shared with TRBD2. With V trimmed by 6 bases and J by 4 bases, 9 bases remained unmatched. Germline loops: CDR1 ENHRY, CDR2 SYGVKD. This CDR3 is built from 16 residues.

V is TRBV10-3 and J is TRBJ1-5, with D tentatively TRBD1 (6 bases). The ends were cut back, 5 bases at V and 6 bases at J, with 14 bases in the middle. The CDR3 extends over 14 amino acids. Germline loops: CDR1 ENHRY, CDR2 SYGVKD. The CDR3 DNA is TGTGCCATCAGTAAACAGGGAGACAGTCAGCCCCAGCATTTT. Residues: CAISKQGDSQPQHF.